This T cell receptor (beta chain) is from a study of low-dose radiotherapy and immunotherapy resistance in tumors. Stated time point: after trial treatment. The treatment denotes: LDRT plus nivolumab, ipilimumab, low-dose cyclophosphamide and aspirin (RACIN trial). In this sample, this clonotype turned up many times. TRAV- and TRBV-specific primers primed first-strand cDNA, covering alpha and beta chains. The authors amplified TCRs for about 20 PCR cycles with a constant-region primer and a V-primer adapter. TCRdb reprocessed the reads via MiXCR and lists one record per CDR3 protein. Among 95,000 to 100,000 distinct CDR3 sequences listed, around 20% were seen once. This CDR3 spans 11 amino acids. CDR1 and CDR2 (germline): LGHDT, YNNKEL (reference sequence). The V end was cut by 0 bases, the J end by 9 bases, with 5 bases between.

The chain couples TRBV3-1 to TRBJ2-5; D unresolved. The sequence came from a male donor with prostate cancer. This specimen consisted of PBMCs, obtained after low-dose radiotherapy plus immunotherapy. The CDR3 sequence: CASSQERAQYF. The CDR3, as DNA: TGTGCCAGCAGCCAAGAACGGGCCCAGTACTTC.